The 19 T cell receptor beta chains below come from one sample, sequenced in a study of cytotoxic CD8 clonotypes in ibrutinib-treated CLL. Data came from immunoSEQ multiplex PCR; TCRdb stores just in-frame clones and leaves some out. The repertoire consists of 110,000 to 150,000 clones, with 75% to 80% occurring once and the leading ten covering 5% to 5.5%. The sequencing here drew on PBMCs, taken after 24 months of ibrutinib treatment. Receptors were obtained from a human donor with chronic lymphocytic leukemia.

The chain links TRBV28 to TRBJ2-3; TRBD1 matches 9 bases. The CDR3 length is 15 residues. The ends lost 6 bases at V and 5 bases at J; junction bases unmatched: 9. Germline V gives CDR1 MDHEN, CDR2 SYDVKM. The DNA for the CDR3 is TGTGCCAGCAGCCTCCTGGGACAGGGAATAGATACGCAGTATTTT. Its translation: CASSLLGQGIDTQYF.

J is TRBJ2-5 and V is TRBV15; TRBD1 aligns across 9 bases. This CDR3 has 15 amino acids. V lost 3 bases, J lost 5 bases, and 7 bases stayed unmatched. Germline lookup yields CDR1 LNHNV and CDR2 YYDKDF (reference sequence). CDR3 in DNA: TGTGCCACCAGCAGTCACACCGGACAGGGGGAGACCCAGTACTTC. Its protein is CATSSHTGQGETQYF.

The rearrangement joins TRBV27 to TRBJ2-1, with TRBD1 identical over 8 bases. Trimming cost V 2 bases and J 6 bases; bases outside gene matches: 6. CDR1 is MNHEY, CDR2 SMNVEV, per germline (reference sequence). The CDR3 is made up of 15 amino acids. CDR3: CASSLGTGLINEQFF. DNA for the CDR3: TGTGCCAGCAGTTTAGGGACAGGACTAATCAATGAGCAGTTCTTC.

This clone has at least ten counts. The genes are TRBV6-5 and TRBJ2-5, with D perhaps assigned TRBD1 or TRBD2 (6 bases each). Germline V gives CDR1 MNHEY, CDR2 SVGAGI. Between the trimmed V and J ends, which lost 10 bases and 3 bases, there was a span of 15 bases. This CDR3 is 13 amino acids long. CDR3 coding DNA: TGTGCCACCAGGCCGGGGGCCAAAGAGACCCAGTACTTC. It specifies CATRPGAKETQYF.

This clone turned up a few times. This chain joins TRBV6-5 and TRBJ2-3; possible D gene TRBD2, 6 bases. Looked up from germline, CDR1 is MNHEY and CDR2 is SVGAGI. This CDR3 has 15 residues. The germline V and J ends were trimmed by 6 bases and 4 bases, with 17 bases remaining between them. The CDR3 region has the DNA TGTGCCAGCAGCCGCGGGACCCTTGGGGCAGATACGCAGTATTTT. It translates to CASSRGTLGADTQYF.

The chain is built from TRBV11-2 and TRBJ1-1; the match to TRBD1 covers 7 bases. This CDR3 is built from 16 residues. V shed 1 base, J shed 0 bases, and the junction held 5 bases outside the gene matches. The germline gives CDR1 SGHAT, CDR2 FQNNGV. The CDR3, as DNA: TGTGCCAGCAGCTTAGCCCCAACAGGGGTGAACACTGAAGCTTTCTTT. Encoded protein: CASSLAPTGVNTEAFF.

V and J are TRBV11-2 and TRBJ2-1, with D hard to call. The CDR3 runs to 13 residues. Trimming took off 4 bases at V and 10 bases at J, with 14 bases between the two ends. The germline V gene has CDR1 SGHAT and CDR2 FQNNGV. The CDR3 DNA sequence: TGTGCCAGCAGCTCCCAGGAAGTCGGCGAGCAGTTCTTC. It yields the protein CASSSQEVGEQFF.

This chain connects TRBV7-9 to TRBJ2-5; D is unresolved. The CDR3 is made up of 12 amino acids. Germline CDR1 reads SEHNR; CDR2 reads FQNEAQ (reference sequence). V lost 5 bases and J lost 5, with 9 bases in between. The DNA for the CDR3 is TGTGCCAGCAGCCCAGGAGCGGAGACCCAGTACTTC. It is translated as CASSPGAETQYF.

This clone was counted once. CDR3 in amino acids: CASTRGGGGQYF. CDR3 bases: TGTGCCAGCACCAGGGGGGGTGGAGGTCAGTACTTC. The rearrangement links TRBV6-6 to TRBJ2-4; perhaps D is TRBD1 or TRBD2 (7 bases each). The germline V and J ends were trimmed by 7 bases and 12 bases, with 16 bases remaining between them. Germline CDR1 is MNHNY and CDR2 is SVGAGI (reference sequence). This CDR3 is 12 amino acids long.

V is TRBV5-4 and J is TRBJ1-1, with D possibly matching TRBD1 (6 bases). This CDR3 has 15 amino acids. V was cut by 0 bases and J by 2 bases, with 11 bases left in between. Germline V CDR1 and CDR2: SGHNT, YYREEE (reference sequence). The CDR3: CASSLVGALNTEAFF. DNA of the CDR3: TGTGCCAGCAGCTTGGTGGGGGCTTTAAACACTGAAGCTTTCTTT.

As concerns this clone: Other DNA sequences in this specimen translate into the identical CDR3. The rearrangement links TRBV7-3 to TRBJ1-1; TRBD1 matches at 7 bases. From germline, CDR1 is SGHTA and CDR2 FQGTGA. This CDR3 comprises 13 residues. The ends lost 5 bases at V and 3 bases at J; junction bases unmatched: 3. The CDR3 nucleotides are TGTGCCAGCAGCAGGCAGGGGGACACTGAAGCTTTCTTT. Translated, it gives CASSRQGDTEAFF.

The rearrangement links TRBV11-2 to TRBJ1-2; D remains ambiguous. Germline values: CDR1 SGHAT, CDR2 FQNNGV. CDR3 length: 13 residues. Trimming left V 1 base short and J 8 bases short, with 11 bases between. The CDR3 DNA reads as TGTGCCAGCAGCTTAGGTCCAGGCGGAGGCTACACCTTC. Translated, it gives CASSLGPGGGYTF.

The rearrangement links TRBV5-6 to TRBJ1-5; perhaps TRBD1 as D (5 bases). The CDR3 has 13 amino acids. Trimming removed 0 bases at V and 9 bases at J, with 10 bases between. CDR1 is SGHDT, CDR2 YYEEEE, per germline. CDR3: CASSLGGPGPQHF. In DNA, the CDR3 is TGTGCCAGCAGCTTGGGGGGCCCGGGGCCCCAGCATTTT.

The chain carries TRBV6-5 and TRBJ2-7; the D gene could be TRBD1 or TRBD2 (5 bases each). The germline V and J ends were trimmed by 6 bases and 3 bases, with 15 bases remaining between them. Germline values: CDR1 MNHEY, CDR2 SVGAGI. This CDR3 is built from 14 residues. In nucleotides, the CDR3 is TGTGCCAGCAGCAACGGGGCGGAGGACTACGAGCAGTACTTC. Its translation is CASSNGAEDYEQYF.

The chain combines TRBV5-8 with TRBJ1-2; unclear D gene. V lost 4 bases to trimming and J lost 7 bases, with 17 bases between them. The CDR3 totals 14 residues. The germline V gene has CDR1 SGHTS and CDR2 YDEGEE. The CDR3 bases are TGTGCCAGCAGCCCCGCGGACCTCCCTGGTGGCTACACCTTC. It yields the protein CASSPADLPGGYTF.

The genes are TRBV6-5 and TRBJ1-2; no firm D call. The germline V gene encodes CDR1 MNHEY and CDR2 SVGAGI. The CDR3 runs 13 residues. Trimming stripped 2 bases from V and 4 bases from J, with 8 bases between. The CDR3 loop is CASSYKRPYGYTF. The CDR3 DNA reads TGTGCCAGCAGTTACAAAAGGCCCTATGGCTACACCTTC.

The V call is TRBV7-3, the J call TRBJ2-1; the D gene is possibly TRBD2 (5 bases). This CDR3 is 13 amino acids long. V gave up 2 bases and J gave up 6 bases, with 8 bases separating them. Germline V gene lookup returns CDR1 SGHTA and CDR2 FQGTGA. CDR3 in DNA: TGTGCCAGCAGCTTAGGTACTAGCAATGAGCAGTTCTTC. Translation: CASSLGTSNEQFF.

The chain carries TRBV7-2 and TRBJ1-5; TRBD1 is a possible D gene (6 bases). Between the trimmed V and J ends, which lost 4 bases and 13 bases, there was a span of 14 bases. The CDR3 consists of 12 residues. Germline V gene data show CDR1 as SGHTA and CDR2 as FQGNSA. The CDR3 loop is CASSSLGAGQHF. The CDR3 bases are TGTGCCAGCAGCTCCCTGGGGGCTGGTCAGCATTTT.

CDR3 sequence: CASSSRQGYGYTF. For the CDR3, the DNA is TGTGCCAGTAGTTCGCGGCAGGGCTATGGCTACACCTTC. This chain joins TRBV19 and TRBJ1-2; D might be TRBD1 (5 bases). Per germline, CDR1 LNHDA and CDR2 SQIVND (reference sequence). The CDR3 spans 13 residues. Trimming took 5 bases from V and 4 from J, leaving 11 bases between them. Filled out from reference TRBV19 and TRBJ1-2, the complete variable domain reads DGGITQSPKYLFRKEGQNVTLSCEQNLNHDAMYWYRQDPGQGLRLIYYSQIVNDFQKGDIAEGYSVSREKKESFPLTVTSAQKNPTAFYLCASSSRQGYGYTFGSGTRLTVV.